What follows are 30 T cell receptor beta chains derived from one specimen sequenced in a study of human T cells and chemical hapten exposure. Time point described: patch test 1, 2 weeks after DPC sensitization. Treatment in this sample: therapeutic diphenylcyclopropenone sensitization with weekly scalp DPC. TCRdb re-analysed the RACE reads in MiXCR, keeping a single row per CDR3 protein. The data hold 380,000 or so distinct CDR3 sequences, with approximately 5% observed a single time. The material was whole blood, obtained in connection with sensitization to the hapten diphenylcyclopropenone (DPC). The receptors come from a woman between 45 and 60 years old with alopecia areata. Some clones in this sample may be carry-over from other donors' samples.

This clonotype was seen repeatedly, ten times or more. The rearrangement uses TRBV14 and TRBJ2-3; TRBD2 is a possible D gene (5 bases). Deletions cut 1 base from V and 1 base from J, with 15 bases between. The CDR3 has 17 residues. CDR1 is SGHDN, CDR2 FVKESK, per germline. The CDR3 DNA is TGTGCCAGCAGCCAAGGGGAGCTCATTCTACGCACAGATACGCAGTATTTT. It translates to CASSQGELILRTDTQYF. The complete variable domain, with remaining parts taken from reference TRBV14 and TRBJ2-3, reads EAGVTQFPSHSVIEKGQTVTLRCDPISGHDNLYWYRRVMGKEIKFLLHFVKESKQDESGMPNNRFLAERTGGTYSTLKVQPAELEDSGVYFCASSQGELILRTDTQYFGPGTRLTVL.

This clonotype was seen at least ten times. The CDR3, as DNA: TGTGCCAGCAGCTTGACCGGGACAGGCCTGATCCATTATGGCTACACCTTC. Translating it yields CASSLTGTGLIHYGYTF. V is TRBV5-5 and J is TRBJ1-2; 8 nucleotides line up with TRBD1. With V trimmed by 1 base and J by 5 bases, 13 bases remained unmatched. CDR3 size: 17 residues. Germline V gives CDR1 SGHKS, CDR2 YYEKEE (reference sequence).

V is TRBV6-1 and J is TRBJ2-3; tentatively, D is TRBD2 (6 bases). Looked up from germline, CDR1 is MNHNS and CDR2 is SASEGT. The CDR3 sequence is 13 residues long. Trimming removed 8 bases from V and 3 bases from J, with 12 bases in between. DNA for the CDR3: TGTGCCAGCCCGGGACTCGGGACAGATACGCAGTATTTT. Translating it yields CASPGLGTDTQYF.

This clonotype was observed a handful of times. This sequence joins TRBV7-9 and TRBJ1-2; D not certain. This CDR3 has 13 amino acids. The V gene's germline CDR1 is SEHNR and CDR2 FQNEAQ (reference sequence). With 5 bases removed from V and 4 bases from J, the gap between germline ends came to 11 bases. CDR3 amino acids: CASSQRAAYGYTF. CDR3 nucleotide sequence: TGTGCCAGCAGCCAGCGGGCCGCCTATGGCTACACCTTC.

In this sample, this clonotype turned up a few times. This chain uses TRBV5-1 with TRBJ1-3; 10 bases are shared with TRBD1. Germline loops: CDR1 SGHRS, CDR2 YFSETQ. There are 19 residues in the CDR3. V lost 0 bases, J lost 0 bases, and 9 bases stayed unmatched. CDR3 in DNA: TGCGCCAGCAGCTTGGGGACAGGGGGATCCTCGAGCTCTGGAAACACCATATATTTT. This codes for CASSLGTGGSSSSGNTIYF. Drawing the rest from reference TRBV5-1 and TRBJ1-3, the complete variable domain is KAGVTQTPRYLIKTRGQQVTLSCSPISGHRSVSWYQQTPGQGLQFLFEYFSETQRNKGNFPGRFSGRQFSNSRSEMNVSTLELGDSALYLCASSLGTGGSSSSGNTIYFGEGSWLTVV.

In its sample, this clonotype was seen a few times. The chain employs TRBV7-8 and TRBJ2-1; D is undetermined. In germline, CDR1 is SGHVS, CDR2 FQNEAQ. V was clipped by 1 base and J by 6 bases, with 10 bases between them. The CDR3 runs to 14 residues. The CDR3 bases are TGTGCCAGCAGCTTAGGTGGCCCCCTCAATGAGCAGTTCTTC. Protein: CASSLGGPLNEQFF.

A note on this clonotype: Possible read error: a much larger clone is one base away. This chain connects TRBV29-1 to TRBJ2-5; D gene uncertain. The V end was cut by 5 bases, the J end by 2 bases, with 15 bases between. The CDR3 is 14 amino acids. Germline V gene lookup returns CDR1 SQVTM and CDR2 ANQGSEA. In nucleotides, the CDR3 is TGCAGCGTTAAGTGGGATACAGTGCAAGAGACCCAGTACTTC. This translates into CSVKWDTVQETQYF.

At least ten counts were recorded for this clonotype. The rearrangement joins TRBV19 to TRBJ2-1; TRBD2 matches 7 bases. The V gene end was trimmed by 6 bases and the J gene end by 4 bases; junction bases not matched to a gene: 3. The CDR3 is 13 amino acids. CDR1 and CDR2 (germline): LNHDA, SQIVND (reference sequence). The DNA for the CDR3 is TGTGCCAGTAGGGCGGGAGTATACAATGAGCAGTTCTTC. It is translated as CASRAGVYNEQFF.

This clonotype was counted only a few times. CDR3 coding DNA: TGCGCCAGCAGCCAGGGACTAGCGGGGGCCCCGGGTTCGGGAGAGACCCAGTACTTC. As protein: CASSQGLAGAPGSGETQYF. The chain has TRBV5-1 and TRBJ2-5; TRBD2 matches at 14 bases. V lost 4 bases and J lost 4; bases outside the gene matches: 15. This CDR3 comprises 19 residues. Looked up from germline, CDR1 is SGHRS and CDR2 is YFSETQ.

Details on this clonotype: This sequence may be a read error, since a much larger clone differs from it by one base. The rearrangement uses TRBV6-5 and TRBJ2-3; no reliable D call. CDR3 length: 15 amino acids. CDR1 and CDR2 (germline): MNHEY, SVGAGI. The CDR3 protein is CASSYRGRNAETQYF. In DNA form, the CDR3 reads TGTGCCAGCAGTTACAGAGGAAGAAACGCAGAAACGCAGTATTTT.

This clonotype occurred many times. The V and J genes are TRBV12-5 and TRBJ1-1; D uncertain. From germline, CDR1 is LGHNT and CDR2 FRNRAP. The CDR3 length is 11 residues. The ends were cut back, 8 bases at V and 3 bases at J, with 7 bases in the middle. The CDR3 here is CASSGYTEAFF. The CDR3 DNA reads as TGTGCTAGTTCTGGGTACACTGAAGCTTTCTTT.

The sample holds many counts of this clonotype. The V and J genes are TRBV7-2 and TRBJ1-1; D not resolved. This CDR3 contains 13 residues. V was pared by 10 bases and J by 0 bases, with 12 bases between. Germline assignment: CDR1 SGHTA and CDR2 FQGNSA. The CDR3 spells CAIKLGLNTEAFF. In DNA form, the CDR3 reads TGTGCCATCAAGCTCGGTCTGAACACTGAAGCTTTCTTT.

This clonotype turned up a few times. The rearrangement links TRBV7-7 to TRBJ2-1, with TRBD2 identical over 9 bases. Germline V lookup: CDR1 SSHAT, CDR2 FNYEAQ (reference sequence). The CDR3 runs to 15 residues. Trimming cost V 8 bases and J 5 bases; bases outside gene matches: 10. The CDR3 region is CASSNSGSGNNEQFF. The DNA of the CDR3 is TGTGCCAGCTCCAATAGCGGGAGTGGGAACAATGAGCAGTTCTTC.

Note on this clonotype: A read error may be the cause here, since a much bigger clone is one base away. This chain connects TRBV12-3 or TRBV12-4 to TRBJ2-7, with 7 bases that match TRBD1. The CDR3 has 14 amino acids. CDR3 loop: CASSFGTAKTERYF. The CDR3 DNA reads as TGTGCCAGCAGTTTTGGGACAGCAAAGACCGAGCGGTACTTC.

This clonotype was seen at least ten times. The rearrangement uses TRBV10-3 and TRBJ2-3; D unresolved. Trimming removed 0 bases at V and 4 bases at J, with 2 bases between. The CDR3 is made up of 12 amino acids. CDR1 is ENHRY, CDR2 SYGVKD, per germline. CDR3 residues: CAISESADTQYF. CDR3 coding DNA: TGTGCCATCAGTGAGTCCGCAGATACGCAGTATTTT.

A few counts support this clonotype. The chain links TRBV28 to TRBJ1-1, with a possible D match to TRBD1 (6 bases). With 5 bases removed from V and 6 bases from J, the gap between germline ends came to 16 bases. This CDR3 is built from 14 residues. Germline-derived CDR1 and CDR2 are MDHEN and SYDVKM. DNA of the CDR3: TGTGCCAGCAGTCTTACAGGGACGGGAGCTGAAGCTTTCTTT. It is translated as CASSLTGTGAEAFF. The variable domain in full, with the rest retrieved from reference TRBV28 and TRBJ1-1, is DVKVTQSSRYLVKRTGEKVFLECVQDMDHENMFWYRQDPGLGLRLIYFSYDVKMKEKGDIPEGYSVSREKKERFSLILESASTNQTSMYLCASSLTGTGAEAFFGQGTRLTVV.

The table lists this clonotype with a few counts. The chain is built from TRBV27 and TRBJ1-1, with 7 bases matching TRBD1. CDR1 is MNHEY and CDR2 is SMNVEV in the germline V gene (reference sequence). The length of the CDR3 is 13 residues. Trimming took 6 bases from V and 7 from J; bases not matched to a gene: 8. The CDR3 DNA is TGTGCCAGCAGCTCATCAGGGGGGGGTGAAGCTTTCTTT. Its translation is CASSSSGGGEAFF.

This clonotype was counted ten times or more. This chain connects TRBV7-2 to TRBJ1-2; possible D gene TRBD1, 5 bases. There are 14 residues in the CDR3. Trimming cost V 3 bases and J 4 bases, with 12 bases left between them. Germline CDR1 reads SGHTA; CDR2 reads FQGNSA. CDR3 region: CASSLGTSSYGYTF. The CDR3 region has the DNA TGTGCCAGCAGCTTGGGGACTTCCAGCTATGGCTACACCTTC.

This clonotype was detected ten times or more. This sequence joins TRBV5-1 and TRBJ2-7; 9 bases match TRBD1. Per germline, CDR1 SGHRS and CDR2 YFSETQ. The V and J ends lost 3 bases and 9 bases, in that order; junction bases with no gene match: 10. CDR3 size: 14 residues. Written as DNA, the CDR3 is TGCGCCAGCAGCTCGGACCGGGACAGGGTGGTGCAGTACTTC. It encodes CASSSDRDRVVQYF.

This chain uses TRBV6-5 with TRBJ2-3, with D possibly TRBD2 on 6 matching bases. Trimming removed 7 bases at V and 6 bases at J, with 14 bases between. The CDR3 is 13 residues long. The germline V gene encodes CDR1 MNHEY and CDR2 SVGAGI. For the CDR3, the DNA is TGTGCCAGCACCGGACGGGAGCGGGATACGCAGTATTTT. It encodes CASTGRERDTQYF.

Many counts were recorded for this clonotype. The chain couples TRBV3-1 to TRBJ2-1, with TRBD2 as a possible D gene (6 bases). CDR3 length: 17 residues. Trimming took off 0 bases at V and 6 bases at J, with 18 bases between the two ends. Per germline, CDR1 LGHDT and CDR2 YNNKEL (reference sequence). As DNA, the CDR3 is TGTGCCAGCAGCCAAGATAAGACTAGACGAGGGCGCAATGAGCAGTTCTTC. It encodes CASSQDKTRRGRNEQFF.

This clonotype was seen at least ten times. The V and J genes are TRBV27 and TRBJ2-2; a possible D gene is TRBD2 (5 bases). The V gene's germline CDR1 is MNHEY and CDR2 SMNVEV (reference sequence). V lost 5 bases, J lost 4 bases, and 20 bases lay in between. The CDR3 is 17 amino acids. The CDR3 region has the DNA TGTGCCAGCAGTCTGGCCCTACGAGGGATCAGCACCGGGGAGCTGTTTTTT. This gives the protein CASSLALRGISTGELFF.

This clonotype was counted at least ten times. The chain couples TRBV29-1 to TRBJ2-1; 8 bases are a match to TRBD1. There are 10 residues in the CDR3. The germline CDR1 and CDR2 sequences are SQVTM and ANQGSEA. V trimming: 7 bases; J trimming: 10 bases; junction bases outside the gene matches: 3. DNA of the CDR3: TGCAGCGGACAGGGGAGGGAGCAGTTCTTC. It translates to CSGQGREQFF.

This clonotype was counted many times. The junction does not match germline at one end; this may be a read error. This chain connects TRBV10-3 to TRBJ2-1; the match to TRBD2 covers 16 bases. The CDR3 has 16 residues. Germline lookup yields CDR1 ENHRY and CDR2 SYGVKD. CDR3 sequence (DNA): TGTGCCATCAGTGAGCCGGGACTAGCGGGAGGGCGCGTCTGGATCTTC. Encoded protein: CAISEPGLAGGRVWIF.

This clonotype was counted between two and nine times. V and J are TRBV11-2 and TRBJ2-1; TRBD1 might be the D (6 bases). The CDR3 runs to 13 residues. Germline CDR1 and CDR2: SGHAT and FQNNGV. V gave up 5 bases and J gave up 10 bases, with 15 bases separating them. The CDR3 nucleotides are TGTGCCAGCAGCCCAAACAGGGCTCAAGAGCAGTTCTTC. This gives the protein CASSPNRAQEQFF.

The chain has TRBV29-1 and TRBJ1-1; TRBD1 agrees at 9 bases. J gave up 5 bases and V 7 bases, and 8 bases lay outside the gene matches. Germline CDR1 and CDR2: SQVTM and ANQGSEA. The CDR3 totals 13 residues. For the CDR3, the DNA is TGCAGCGCCACGACAGGGGGAGGGACTGAAGCTTTCTTT. This gives the protein CSATTGGGTEAFF.

As DNA, the CDR3 is TGTGCCATCAGGGAGGGTTATAATTCACCCCTCCACTTT. It specifies CAIREGYNSPLHF. The genes are TRBV10-3 and TRBJ1-6; D is uncertain. Germline lookup yields CDR1 ENHRY and CDR2 SYGVKD. The CDR3 spans 13 residues. The V end lost 6 bases, the J end lost 4 bases, and 7 bases lay between the germline ends.

The sample holds many counts of this clonotype. This CDR3 reads CASSLVGDPGELFF. The CDR3 DNA reads TGTGCCAGCAGCTTGGTAGGAGACCCCGGGGAGCTGTTTTTT. The chain joins TRBV5-5 to TRBJ2-2; D is unresolved. The CDR3 totals 14 residues. The V gene lost 0 bases and the J gene lost 6 bases, with 9 bases spanning the gap. Per the germline V gene, CDR1 is SGHKS and CDR2 is YYEKEE (reference sequence).

This clonotype was recorded a few times. The V gene is TRBV12-3 or TRBV12-4, the J gene TRBJ1-2; 8 bases line up with TRBD1. V lost 2 bases, J lost 6 bases, and 2 bases stayed unmatched. The CDR3 length is 13 residues. The DNA for the CDR3 is TGTGCCAGCAGTTTATCAGGGGGCCATGGCTACACCTTC. This translates into CASSLSGGHGYTF.

The chain carries TRBV5-1 and TRBJ2-1, with D possibly called TRBD1 or TRBD2 (6 bases each). Germline CDR1 and CDR2: SGHRS and YFSETQ. CDR3 length: 15 amino acids. V was cut by 3 bases and J by 8 bases, with 18 bases left in between. CDR3 protein: CASSWSSGARDEQFF. Written as DNA, the CDR3 is TGCGCCAGCAGCTGGAGTTCGGGGGCCCGGGATGAGCAGTTCTTC.